This T cell receptor (beta chain) was captured in a study of T cells in Graves' hyperthyroidism and ophthalmopathy. Study overall: At the time of initial diagnosis and before any treatment, peripheral blood was collected.

Germline V gene data show CDR1 as MNHEY and CDR2 as SVGEGT. This CDR3 region has 15 residues. It was RNA transcripts that yielded the amplified TCR beta CDR3 regions. A set of HTBI primers served as the primers for a first-round RT-PCR of the TCR CDR3. MiXCR, applied by TCRdb to the multiplex PCR reads, yields one record per CDR3 protein. The sample includes some 490,000 distinct CDR3 sequences, 15% to 20% of them seen just once. Details on this clonotype: An end of the junction does not agree with germline; a read error may underlie this.

The V gene is TRBV6-2 or TRBV6-3, the J gene TRBJ1-2, with D perhaps matching TRBD1 (6 bases). Sequenced material: blood. This clonotype was sampled from a woman in her thirties with Graves' ophthalmopathy. CDR3 region: CANSPGTTPNYGYTF. CDR3 sequence (DNA): TGTGCCAACAGTCCCGGGACAACACCTAACTATGGCTACACCTTC.